This passage covers 17 T cell receptor beta chains from one sample sequenced in a study of T-cell memory formation after mild COVID-19. From the 5' RACE reads, TCRdb called clonotypes with MiXCR, one entry per CDR3 protein. This table holds fewer than 250,000 distinct CDR3 sequences, about 27% found once. The sequenced material came from PBMCs or a T cell subset sorted from them (not recorded which). The receptors come from an adult woman who had mild COVID-19 (a few samples of this study predate the infection). Cell type and time point are not known.

V and J are TRBV18 and TRBJ1-6; perhaps TRBD1 as D (5 bases). V lost 3 bases to trimming and J lost 6 bases, with 15 bases between them. CDR3 length equals 16 residues. Germline CDR1 and CDR2: KGHSH and LQKENI. The CDR3 nucleotides read TGTGCCAGCTCACCGGGGACTCCCGCTACTAATTCACCCCTCCACTTT. This gives the protein CASSPGTPATNSPLHF.

The chain recombines TRBV13 with TRBJ1-2; TRBD1 might be the D (6 bases). Per germline, CDR1 PRHDT and CDR2 FYEKMQ (reference sequence). V was clipped by 4 bases and J by 5 bases, with 14 bases between them. This CDR3 has 14 residues. The DNA for the CDR3 is TGTGCCAGCAGCTCGGGGGCCACGGGGTATGGCTACACCTTC. Its protein is CASSSGATGYGYTF. The full variable domain, completed using reference TRBV13 and TRBJ1-2, is AAGVIQSPRHLIKEKRETATLKCYPIPRHDTVYWYQQGPGQDPQFLISFYEKMQSDKGSIPDRFSAQQFSDYHSELNMSSLELGDSALYFCASSSGATGYGYTFGSGTRLTVV.

A few counts support this clonotype. The genes are TRBV23-1 and TRBJ2-3; D possibly uses TRBD1 or TRBD2 (5 bases each). TRBV23-1 is known as an ORF, though its function is uncertain. CDR3 length: 17 residues. Trimming took 0 bases from V and 6 from J, leaving 19 bases between them. The CDR3 DNA sequence: TGCGCCAGCAGTCAATCGGGACCTCGACCGGCACCGGATACGCAGTATTTT. Its protein product is CASSQSGPRPAPDTQYF.

V gene TRBV29-1 combines with J gene TRBJ2-1, with 8 bases identical to TRBD2. Looked up from germline, CDR1 is SQVTM and CDR2 is ANQGSEA. The CDR3 is 12 residues long. J lost 4 bases, V lost 5 bases, and 1 base had no gene match. CDR3 nucleotide sequence: TGCAGCGTTACTAGCGGATACAATGAGCAGTTCTTC. Its protein is CSVTSGYNEQFF.

This clonotype was seen only a few times. DNA of the CDR3: TGTGCCAGCAGGTCCCGGGACAGGGAGGATACTGAGCAGTTCTTC. It yields the protein CASRSRDREDTEQFF. V and J are TRBV9 and TRBJ2-1; TRBD1 matches at 9 bases. CDR1 SGDLS and CDR2 YYNGEE come from the germline V gene. Trimming at V came to 5 bases and at J to 9 bases, leaving 12 bases not matched to a gene. The CDR3 consists of 15 residues.

The chain carries TRBV6-4 and TRBJ2-1; TRBD2 matches 10 bases. Germline lookup yields CDR1 MRHNA and CDR2 SNTAGT. This CDR3 is built from 15 residues. The V gene end was trimmed by 7 bases and the J gene end by 7 bases; junction bases not matched to a gene: 10. DNA of the CDR3: TGTGCCAGCAAGACTCTAGCGGGAGACGGTAATGAGCAGTTCTTC. This gives the protein CASKTLAGDGNEQFF.

The V call is TRBV6-2 or TRBV6-3, the J call TRBJ2-3; the D is unclear. The CDR3 covers 16 residues. The germline CDR1 and CDR2 sequences are MNHEY and SVGEGT. V dropped 2 bases and J dropped 3 bases, with 15 bases sitting between them. CDR3 sequence reads: CASSYPHEPGTDTQYF. The CDR3 DNA reads TGTGCCAGCAGTTACCCGCACGAGCCGGGTACAGATACGCAGTATTTT.

The chain employs TRBV28 and TRBJ1-5; D call uncertain. The V end was cut by 6 bases, the J end by 7 bases, with 7 bases between. Germline CDR1 MDHEN, CDR2 SYDVKM. The CDR3 loop spans 11 amino acids. CDR3 residues: CASSHPQPQHF. As DNA, the CDR3 is TGTGCCAGCAGCCACCCCCAGCCCCAGCATTTT.

The chain carries TRBV9 and TRBJ2-3; the D is unclear. Per germline, CDR1 SGDLS and CDR2 YYNGEE. V was pared by 1 base and J by 6 bases, with 15 bases between. The CDR3 has 15 residues. CDR3 amino acids: CASSVNQWGTDTQYF. The CDR3 bases are TGTGCCAGCAGCGTAAACCAGTGGGGTACTGATACGCAGTATTTT.

The chain carries TRBV20-1 and TRBJ2-7; 11 bases fit TRBD1. The CDR3 consists of 14 residues. V was pared by 2 bases and J by 2 bases, with 2 bases of the junction left unmatched. Germline V CDR1 and CDR2: DFQATT, SNEGSKA (reference sequence). The CDR3 bases are TGCAGTGCTAGATCGGGACAGGGGGCCTACGAGCAGTACTTC. The encoded protein is CSARSGQGAYEQYF.

This clonotype was found a few times. The chain employs TRBV12-3 or TRBV12-4 and TRBJ1-5; 9 bases are shared with TRBD1. The CDR3 consists of 14 residues. The V gene end was trimmed by 7 bases and the J gene end by 4 bases; junction bases not matched to a gene: 5. The CDR3 region is CASTTGTGNQPQHF. CDR3 bases: TGTGCCAGCACCACCGGGACAGGGAATCAGCCCCAGCATTTT.

This clonotype was seen repeatedly, ten times or more. The chain links TRBV30 to TRBJ1-3, with 10 bases matching TRBD1. Germline V CDR1 and CDR2: GTSNPN, SVGIG (reference sequence). Germline trimming cut 3 bases from V and 2 bases from J; bases unmatched to any gene: 7. The CDR3 is made up of 16 amino acids. The CDR3 DNA reads as TGTGCCTGGAGAGGAAGGGACAGGGGAGCTGGAAACACCATATATTTT. Translation gives CAWRGRDRGAGNTIYF.

This clonotype showed up just a few times. The chain couples TRBV27 to TRBJ2-1, with D maybe TRBD1 (6 bases). Germline V gene sequence: CDR1 MNHEY, CDR2 SMNVEV (reference sequence). V gave up 5 bases and J gave up 2 bases, with 16 bases separating them. This CDR3 is built from 16 residues. CDR3 protein: CASSRTRGRTYNEQFF. The CDR3, as DNA: TGTGCCAGCAGTAGAACAAGGGGGAGAACCTACAATGAGCAGTTCTTC.

This chain uses TRBV27 with TRBJ2-7; 10 bases map to TRBD1. The CDR3 runs 14 residues. The V gene's germline CDR1 is MNHEY and CDR2 SMNVEV (reference sequence). J was trimmed by 6 bases and V by 6 bases; bases with no gene match: 8. The CDR3 DNA is TGTGCCAGCAGCCCGCTCCGGGACAGGGGCGAGCAGTACTTC. Translating it yields CASSPLRDRGEQYF.

The chain combines TRBV28 with TRBJ2-6; D ambiguous. This CDR3 comprises 16 residues. Germline V lookup: CDR1 MDHEN, CDR2 SYDVKM. The V and J ends lost 5 bases and 4 bases respectively, with 15 bases between them. DNA of the CDR3: TGTGCCAGCAGTCCCATTGGGTCCGCAGGGGCCAACGTCCTGACTTTC. It translates to CASSPIGSAGANVLTF.

There are a few counts of this clonotype. The chain joins TRBV20-1 to TRBJ1-2; 12 bases map to TRBD1. There are 13 residues in the CDR3. V trimming: 3 bases; J trimming: 8 bases; junction bases outside the gene matches: 4. CDR1 and CDR2 (germline): DFQATT, SNEGSKA (reference sequence). CDR3 bases: TGCAGTGCTAGTTATGGGACAGGGGGCGGCTACACCTTC. Its protein product is CSASYGTGGGYTF.

This clonotype was recorded a few times. The chain recombines TRBV9 with TRBJ1-3, with D maybe TRBD1 (6 bases). The CDR3 contains 16 residues. Germline CDR1 reads SGDLS; CDR2 reads YYNGEE. V dropped 2 bases and J dropped 5 bases, with 17 bases sitting between them. CDR3 coding DNA: TGTGCCAGCAGCGTGGGCCGGGACACGGTGAGAAACACCATATATTTT. Its translation: CASSVGRDTVRNTIYF.